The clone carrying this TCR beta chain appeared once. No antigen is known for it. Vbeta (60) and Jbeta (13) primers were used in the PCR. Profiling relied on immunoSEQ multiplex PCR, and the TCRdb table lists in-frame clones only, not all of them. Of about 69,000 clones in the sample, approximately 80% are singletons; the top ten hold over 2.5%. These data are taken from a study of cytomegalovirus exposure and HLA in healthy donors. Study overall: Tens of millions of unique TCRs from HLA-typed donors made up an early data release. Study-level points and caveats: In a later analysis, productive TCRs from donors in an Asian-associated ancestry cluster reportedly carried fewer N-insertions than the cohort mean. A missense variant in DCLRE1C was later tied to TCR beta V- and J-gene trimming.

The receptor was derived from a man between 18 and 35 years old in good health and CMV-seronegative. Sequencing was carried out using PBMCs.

The CDR3 loop is CASSSATGDASGNTIYF. The CDR3 nucleotides are TGTGCCAGCAGCTCTGCGACAGGAGATGCCTCTGGAAACACCATATATTTT. The J gene is TRBJ1-3, the V gene TRBV7-8, with D maybe TRBD1 (6 bases). V lost 4 bases, J lost 0 bases, and 16 bases lay in between. Germline V lookup: CDR1 SGHVS, CDR2 FQNEAQ. CDR3 size: 17 residues.